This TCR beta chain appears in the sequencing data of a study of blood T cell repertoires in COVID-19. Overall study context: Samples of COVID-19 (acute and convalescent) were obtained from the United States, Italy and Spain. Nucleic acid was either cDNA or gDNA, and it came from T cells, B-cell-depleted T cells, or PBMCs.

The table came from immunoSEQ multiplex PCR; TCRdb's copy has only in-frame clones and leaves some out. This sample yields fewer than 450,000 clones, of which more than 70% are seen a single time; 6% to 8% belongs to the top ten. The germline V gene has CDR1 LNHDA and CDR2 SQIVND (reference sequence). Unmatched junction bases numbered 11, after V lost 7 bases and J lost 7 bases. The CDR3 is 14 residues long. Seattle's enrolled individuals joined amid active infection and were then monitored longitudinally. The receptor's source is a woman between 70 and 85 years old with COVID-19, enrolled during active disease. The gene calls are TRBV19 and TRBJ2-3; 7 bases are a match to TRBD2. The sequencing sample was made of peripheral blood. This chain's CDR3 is CASTGGGPPYTQYF. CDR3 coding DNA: TGTGCCAGTACGGGAGGCGGGCCCCCCTATACGCAGTATTTT.